This passage covers 7 T cell receptor beta chains from one sample sequenced in a study of blood T cell repertoires in COVID-19. Profiled with immunoSEQ multiplex PCR; TCRdb holds only in-frame clones, not every one. The sample includes about 74,000 clones, 87% seen only once; the top ten take approximately 30%. The sequencing sample was made of peripheral blood. These receptors came from a woman aged 80 or over with active or convalescent COVID-19.

The chain combines TRBV5-1 with TRBJ2-7; 8 nucleotides line up with TRBD2. Trimming took 6 bases from V and 5 from J; bases not matched to a gene: 4. Germline V gene lookup returns CDR1 SGHRS and CDR2 YFSETQ. The CDR3 consists of 12 residues. CDR3 protein: CASTSGSDEQYF. In DNA form, the CDR3 reads TGCGCCAGCACCAGCGGGAGCGACGAGCAGTACTTC.

The chain links TRBV10-3 to TRBJ1-1; 7 bases match TRBD1. The CDR3 sequence is 16 residues long. Per the germline V gene, CDR1 is ENHRY and CDR2 is SYGVKD. V shed 2 bases and J 1 base; nucleotides not matched to a gene: 7. CDR3 coding DNA: TGTGCCATCAGTGAGCCGACAGGGCGGGGGAACACTGAAGCTTTCTTT. It encodes CAISEPTGRGNTEAFF.

The chain couples TRBV6-5 to TRBJ1-3; perhaps TRBD1 as D (5 bases). Trimming removed 2 bases at V and 3 bases at J, with 8 bases between. The CDR3 runs 14 residues. Germline values: CDR1 MNHEY, CDR2 SVGAGI. The CDR3 spells CASSYAGVGNTIYF. The DNA of the CDR3 is TGTGCCAGCAGTTACGCGGGGGTTGGAAACACCATATATTTT.

The V gene is TRBV6-5, the J gene TRBJ2-7, with 9 positions matching TRBD1. V shed 1 base and J 2 bases; nucleotides not matched to a gene: 3. CDR3 length: 15 residues. Germline assignment: CDR1 MNHEY and CDR2 SVGAGI. The CDR3 DNA reads TGTGCCAGCAGTTACTATGGGGACAGGGCCTACGAGCAGTACTTC. As protein: CASSYYGDRAYEQYF.

This rearrangement joins TRBV28 to TRBJ1-5, with TRBD1 matching 8 bases. The germline V gene has CDR1 MDHEN and CDR2 SYDVKM. Trimming cost V 5 bases and J 3 bases; bases outside gene matches: 12. This CDR3 has 17 residues. The CDR3 DNA sequence: TGTGCCAGCAGTCCCACGCTCACAGGGGGAGTCAATCAGCCCCAGCATTTT. This sequence encodes CASSPTLTGGVNQPQHF. Full variable domain (outside the CDR3, taken from reference TRBV28 and TRBJ1-5): DVKVTQSSRYLVKRTGEKVFLECVQDMDHENMFWYRQDPGLGLRLIYFSYDVKMKEKGDIPEGYSVSREKKERFSLILESASTNQTSMYLCASSPTLTGGVNQPQHFGDGTRLSIL.

The rearrangement links TRBV4-1 to TRBJ1-6, with 7 bases aligning to TRBD1. CDR3 length equals 15 residues. V was clipped by 4 bases and J by 13 bases; unmatched bases: 13. Germline V gene lookup returns CDR1 MGHRA and CDR2 YSYEKL. In DNA form, the CDR3 reads TGCGCCAGCAGCCTCTCGCGACAGGGTAGTTTTCCCCTCCACTTT. It is translated as CASSLSRQGSFPLHF.

The rearrangement joins TRBV7-2 to TRBJ2-5; maybe TRBD1 (5 bases). Germline-derived CDR1 and CDR2 are SGHTA and FQGNSA. This CDR3 spans 12 amino acids. Trimming left V 5 bases short and J 4 bases short, with 8 bases between. In nucleotides, the CDR3 is TGTGCCAGCAGCGTAGACAGAGAGACCCAGTACTTC. It is translated as CASSVDRETQYF.